The clone carrying this T cell receptor beta chain was counted a few times. The antigen remains unidentified. PBMCs stored at -80 C, numbering 2 million, were the origin of the unsorted libraries. Germline V gene sequence: CDR1 SGHRS, CDR2 YFSETQ. CDR3 length: 15 residues. The V gene end was trimmed by 1 base and the J gene end by 2 bases; junction bases not matched to a gene: 5. The cDNA came from 5'RACE, which used 10-nucleotide random UMIs. In each sequencing run, over 180 million TCR-beta sequences were generated from 15-18 subjects. MiXCR was run by TCRdb on the 5' RACE reads, yielding one entry per CDR3 protein. The sample has tens of thousands of distinct CDR3 sequences, 3.8% seen once. This record comes from a study of neurological immune-mediated disorders. Study results and limitations: Levels of TCR clonal expansion peaked in HTLV-1-associated myelopathy and reached their lowest in multiple sclerosis, under those of healthy controls.

The rearrangement links TRBV5-1 to TRBJ1-1, with 7 nucleotides matching TRBD1. Source material: PBMCs. The sequence was obtained from a man between 60 and 75 years old with multiple sclerosis. The CDR3: CASSLIWTGNTEAFF. The CDR3 bases are TGCGCCAGCAGCTTGATATGGACAGGCAACACTGAAGCTTTCTTT.